Reported below is one TCR beta chain. Germline assignment: CDR1 SQVTM and CDR2 ANQGSEA. CDR3 length: 13 amino acids. Trimming took 6 bases from V and 4 from J, leaving 12 bases between them. These data originate in a study of blood T cell repertoires in COVID-19. In the study overall: Samples came from the United States, Italy and Spain, spanning acute and convalescent COVID-19.

Here immunoSEQ multiplex PCR was the method, and the copy in TCRdb shows in-frame clones only, minus some. The sample holds about 670,000 clones, about 90% seen once. The source is a woman between 18 and 30 years old with acute or convalescent COVID-19. The rearrangement joins TRBV29-1 to TRBJ2-2; D might be TRBD1 (6 bases). Source material: peripheral blood. The CDR3 sequence is CSVPGQTTGELFF. The CDR3 nucleotides read TGCAGCGTGCCTGGACAGACCACCGGGGAGCTGTTTTTT.